Presented here are 21 T cell receptor beta chains from one specimen sequenced in a study of shared clonotypes between healthy human individuals. Method: immunoSEQ multiplex PCR; TCRdb's copy keeps in-frame clones and lacks some. The sample carries roughly 1,500,000 clones, 98% recorded once. The sequenced material came from naive CD4+ T cells sorted from blood. Subset reported: CD45RA+ positively selected. The origin of the receptors is a man between 25 and 39 years old in good health.

The CDR3 region has the DNA TGTGCCAGCAGCCGGGCAGCTTTAGGTGAAAAACTGTTTTTT. It codes for CASSRAALGEKLFF. The chain joins TRBV25-1 to TRBJ1-4; no reliable D call. Germline V gives CDR1 MGHDK, CDR2 SYGVNS. Trimming shortened V by 6 bases and J by 7 bases, and 15 bases separated the two germline ends. The length of the CDR3 is 14 residues.

V usage is TRBV28 and J usage is TRBJ2-1; 9 bases agree with TRBD2. With 6 bases clipped from V and 4 bases from J, the junction kept 7 bases outside the gene matches. The CDR3 runs to 15 residues. Germline loops: CDR1 MDHEN, CDR2 SYDVKM. The CDR3 region is CASRAEREVYNEQFF. The CDR3 coding sequence is TGTGCCAGCAGAGCGGAGCGGGAGGTGTACAATGAGCAGTTCTTC.

The rearrangement links TRBV6-1 to TRBJ2-7, with D perhaps TRBD2 (5 bases). The V and J ends lost 6 bases and 5 bases respectively, with 20 bases between them. CDR3 size: 15 residues. Germline CDR1 reads MNHNS; CDR2 reads SASEGT. CDR3 loop: CASSGARVRRNEQYF. In nucleotides, the CDR3 is TGTGCCAGCAGCGGAGCGAGGGTTAGACGAAACGAGCAGTACTTC.

The CDR3 reads CASSLPRTGWERYGYTF. The CDR3 nucleotides are TGTGCCAGTAGTCTACCGAGGACAGGGTGGGAGCGCTATGGCTACACCTTC. The chain is built from TRBV19 and TRBJ1-2; TRBD1 matches at 8 bases. V shed 5 bases and J 4 bases; nucleotides not matched to a gene: 15. CDR3 length equals 17 residues. Per the germline V gene, CDR1 is LNHDA and CDR2 is SQIVND (reference sequence). The variable domain in full, with the rest retrieved from reference TRBV19 and TRBJ1-2, is DGGITQSPKYLFRKEGQNVTLSCEQNLNHDAMYWYRQDPGQGLRLIYYSQIVNDFQKGDIAEGYSVSREKKESFPLTVTSAQKNPTAFYLCASSLPRTGWERYGYTFGSGTRLTVV.

The chain employs TRBV7-8 and TRBJ2-5; tentative D call: TRBD1 (5 bases). CDR3 length: 14 amino acids. Trimming took 5 bases from V and 5 from J, leaving 15 bases between them. Germline CDR1 and CDR2: SGHVS and FQNEAQ. This CDR3 is CASSRTSGKETQYF. The CDR3 nucleotides read TGTGCCAGCAGCCGAACATCAGGGAAGGAGACCCAGTACTTC.

The rearrangement links TRBV4-1 to TRBJ2-7, with 7 bases identical to TRBD1. The CDR3 is 16 residues long. Germline trimming cut 1 base from V and 0 bases from J; bases unmatched to any gene: 6. CDR1 is MGHRA, CDR2 YSYEKL, per germline. The CDR3 region has the DNA TGCGCCAGCAGCCAAGGTGGGGACAGTTACTCCTACGAGCAGTACTTC. Translation: CASSQGGDSYSYEQYF.

With regard to this clone: Other DNA sequences within the sample encode an identical CDR3. CDR3: CASSLELAGGNEQFF. For the CDR3, the DNA is TGTGCCAGCAGCTTAGAACTAGCGGGAGGCAATGAGCAGTTCTTC. The chain is built from TRBV11-3 and TRBJ2-1; 12 bases fit TRBD2. Germline loops: CDR1 SGHNT, CDR2 YENEEA. The CDR3 loop spans 15 amino acids. With V trimmed by 0 bases and J by 6 bases, 0 bases remained unmatched.

The rearrangement joins TRBV15 to TRBJ2-7; D possibly corresponds to TRBD2 (6 bases). Germline V gene lookup returns CDR1 LNHNV and CDR2 YYDKDF (reference sequence). There are 18 residues in the CDR3. V was shortened by 1 base and J by 7 bases, with 26 bases between the two germline ends. The CDR3, as DNA: TGTGCCACCAGCAGAGGGGCCGGCCGCCCGGGCGGGGTCGGGGAGCAGTACTTC. Its protein is CATSRGAGRPGGVGEQYF.

This chain joins TRBV27 and TRBJ2-7, with TRBD1 matching 8 bases. The trim removed 7 bases at V and 6 bases at J, leaving 11 bases unmatched. The CDR3 has 14 residues. Germline values: CDR1 MNHEY, CDR2 SMNVEV (reference sequence). The CDR3 DNA reads as TGTGCCAGCACCCAGGTACAGGGGGTTGGCGAGCAGTACTTC. It translates to CASTQVQGVGEQYF.

V is TRBV7-2 and J is TRBJ1-5; D not resolved. CDR3 length: 11 residues. Germline assignment: CDR1 SGHTA and CDR2 FQGNSA. Trimming pared 4 bases from V and 11 bases from J, leaving 9 bases between. CDR3 sequence (DNA): TGTGCCAGCAGCTCCTTCAAAGCCCAGCATTTT. Its protein product is CASSSFKAQHF. The full variable domain, completed using reference TRBV7-2 and TRBJ1-5, is GAGVSQSPSNKVTEKGKDVELRCDPISGHTALYWYRQSLGQGLEFLIYFQGNSAPDKSGLPSDRFSAERTGGSVSTLTIQRTQQEDSAVYLCASSSFKAQHFGDGTRLSIL.

The genes are TRBV19 and TRBJ2-2; tentatively, D is TRBD1 (6 bases). V lost 3 bases, J lost 5 bases, and 13 bases lay in between. The CDR3 length is 15 residues. Germline assignment: CDR1 LNHDA and CDR2 SQIVND (reference sequence). The CDR3 region has the DNA TGTGCCAGTAGTATCACAGGGTGGGGAACCGGGGAGCTGTTTTTT. Translation gives CASSITGWGTGELFF.

The rearrangement joins TRBV9 to TRBJ1-1; D remains ambiguous. The V gene's germline CDR1 is SGDLS and CDR2 YYNGEE. The length of the CDR3 is 17 residues. Trimming stripped 4 bases from V and 4 bases from J, with 23 bases between. The CDR3 coding sequence is TGTGCCAGCAGCCCCGGACCGGGTGGGTATTTGAGCACTGAAGCTTTCTTT. This gives the protein CASSPGPGGYLSTEAFF.

The chain carries TRBV6-1 and TRBJ1-5; D ambiguous. This CDR3 has 13 residues. Trimming removed 1 base from V and 8 bases from J, with 9 bases in between. Per germline, CDR1 MNHNS and CDR2 SASEGT. For the CDR3, the DNA is TGTGCCAGCAGTGAAGGTGGAGGAGAGCCCCAGCATTTT. Its translation is CASSEGGGEPQHF.

This chain connects TRBV10-3 to TRBJ1-3; D remains ambiguous. V gave up 6 bases and J gave up 0 bases, with 6 bases separating them. Germline CDR1 and CDR2: ENHRY and SYGVKD. The CDR3 runs to 13 residues. Here the CDR3 reads CAIRGNSGNTIYF. As DNA, the CDR3 is TGTGCCATCAGGGGAAACTCTGGAAACACCATATATTTT.

The V call is TRBV5-1, the J call TRBJ2-1; 10 nucleotides match TRBD2. The CDR3 has 13 amino acids. In germline, CDR1 is SGHRS, CDR2 YFSETQ. Germline trimming cut 4 bases from V and 14 bases from J; bases unmatched to any gene: 9. The CDR3 bases are TGCGCCAGCAGCCCCACCCTAGCGGGAGTGGAGTTCTTC. It encodes CASSPTLAGVEFF.

The V and J genes are TRBV6-6 and TRBJ2-6, with TRBD2 as a possible D gene (5 bases). The CDR3 is 16 residues long. Germline V gene sequence: CDR1 MNHNY, CDR2 SVGAGI (reference sequence). Deletions cut 4 bases from V and 2 bases from J, with 12 bases between. CDR3 amino acids: CASSWTGKAGANVLTF. CDR3 nucleotides: TGTGCCAGCAGTTGGACGGGGAAAGCTGGGGCCAACGTCCTGACTTTC.

The V call is TRBV19, the J call TRBJ1-5, with unresolved D. Germline assignment: CDR1 LNHDA and CDR2 SQIVND (reference sequence). The CDR3 spans 14 residues. V was pared by 5 bases and J by 5 bases, with 13 bases between. CDR3 bases: TGTGCCAGTAGTCTGGACTCTCCCCATCAGCCCCAGCATTTT. This codes for CASSLDSPHQPQHF.

The chain has TRBV5-5 and TRBJ2-1, with a weak D call TRBD2 (6 bases). This CDR3 is built from 15 residues. The V gene's germline CDR1 is SGHKS and CDR2 YYEKEE (reference sequence). V was clipped by 2 bases and J by 4 bases, with 13 bases between them. This chain's CDR3 is CASSFPGVSYNEQFF. CDR3 bases: TGTGCCAGCAGCTTTCCGGGGGTATCATACAATGAGCAGTTCTTC.

The V call is TRBV28, the J call TRBJ1-1, with D maybe TRBD1 (5 bases). This CDR3 has 15 amino acids. Germline V lookup: CDR1 MDHEN, CDR2 SYDVKM. The V end was cut by 5 bases, the J end by 6 bases, with 19 bases between. CDR3: CASSLSTGRRAEAFF. DNA of the CDR3: TGTGCCAGCAGTCTCAGTACGGGGCGTAGGGCTGAAGCTTTCTTT.

The V call is TRBV5-1, the J call TRBJ2-1; D gene uncertain. Germline V gives CDR1 SGHRS, CDR2 YFSETQ. The CDR3 covers 12 residues. The ends were cut back, 2 bases at V and 7 bases at J, with 7 bases in the middle. CDR3 coding DNA: TGCGCCAGCAGCTTATTAAGGAATGAGCAGTTCTTC. This encodes CASSLLRNEQFF.

This sequence joins TRBV28 and TRBJ1-1, with D perhaps TRBD1 (5 bases). This CDR3 contains 14 residues. Germline V lookup: CDR1 MDHEN, CDR2 SYDVKM. The V and J ends lost 5 bases and 5 bases respectively, with 15 bases between them. CDR3 in amino acids: CASSAPERGTEAFF. CDR3 nucleotide sequence: TGTGCCAGCAGTGCCCCAGAGAGGGGAACTGAAGCTTTCTTT.